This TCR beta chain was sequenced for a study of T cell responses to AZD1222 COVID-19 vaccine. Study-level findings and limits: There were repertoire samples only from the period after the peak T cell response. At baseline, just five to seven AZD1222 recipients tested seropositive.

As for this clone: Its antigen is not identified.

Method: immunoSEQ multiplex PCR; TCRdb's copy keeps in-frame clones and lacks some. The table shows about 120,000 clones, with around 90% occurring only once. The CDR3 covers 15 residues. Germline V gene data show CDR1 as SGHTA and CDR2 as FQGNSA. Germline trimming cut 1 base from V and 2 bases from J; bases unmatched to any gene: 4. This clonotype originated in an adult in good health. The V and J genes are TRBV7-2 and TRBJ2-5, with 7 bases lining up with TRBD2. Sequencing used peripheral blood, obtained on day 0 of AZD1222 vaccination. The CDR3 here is CASSLGTRGQETQYF. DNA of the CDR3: TGTGCCAGCAGCTTAGGGACTAGGGGTCAAGAGACCCAGTACTTC.